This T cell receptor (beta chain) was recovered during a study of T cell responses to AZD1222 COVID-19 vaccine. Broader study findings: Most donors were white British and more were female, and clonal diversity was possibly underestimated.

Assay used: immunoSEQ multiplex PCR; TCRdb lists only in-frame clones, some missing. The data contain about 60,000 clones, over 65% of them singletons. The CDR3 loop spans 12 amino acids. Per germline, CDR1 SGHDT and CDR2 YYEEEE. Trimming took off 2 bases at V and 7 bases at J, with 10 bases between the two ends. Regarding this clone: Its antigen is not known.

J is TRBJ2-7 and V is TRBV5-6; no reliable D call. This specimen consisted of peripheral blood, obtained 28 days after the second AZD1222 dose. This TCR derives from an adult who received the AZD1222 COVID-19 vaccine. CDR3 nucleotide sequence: TGTGCCAGCAGCTTAACCCCTGGGGAGCAGTACTTC. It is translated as CASSLTPGEQYF.